A single sample is the source of the 10 T cell receptor beta chains below, sequenced in a study of human thymus T cells (dated by TCRdb to between 2020 and 2021). The library was produced with the immunoSEQ multiplex PCR assay. Imported from immuneACCESS, the table was reduced by TCRdb to in-frame sequences with V and J called. These copies leave out some clones; in studies compared against another copy, an unresolved V gene accounts for under half, and the cause of the remainder is not known. The sample contains about 60,000 clones, 90% to 95% of them found a single time. The top ten clones comprise 5.5% to 7% of the sample. Sequencing was carried out using blood. These receptors all stem from a boy in the first two years of life with a congenital heart defect but otherwise immunologically healthy.

The chain employs TRBV7-9 and TRBJ2-7; D uncertain. V shed 2 bases and J shed 6 bases, with 11 bases lying between them. The CDR3 extends over 13 amino acids. Germline loops: CDR1 SEHNR, CDR2 FQNEAQ (reference sequence). CDR3 sequence: CASSLTIGFEQYF. The CDR3 region has the DNA TGTGCCAGCAGCTTAACGATAGGGTTCGAGCAGTACTTC.

The chain recombines TRBV10-3 with TRBJ1-2; TRBD1 agrees at 11 bases. This CDR3 has 15 residues. V trimming: 0 bases; J trimming: 8 bases; junction bases outside the gene matches: 5. The germline V gene encodes CDR1 ENHRY and CDR2 SYGVKD. The CDR3 loop reads CAISESGQGAWGYTF. CDR3 bases: TGTGCCATCAGTGAGTCCGGACAGGGGGCTTGGGGCTACACCTTC.

In its sample, this clone was seen a few times. The CDR3 sequence: CASGLGQGAGANVLTF. The CDR3 DNA is TGTGCTAGTGGTTTGGGACAGGGGGCTGGGGCCAACGTCCTGACTTTC. The chain is built from TRBV12-5 and TRBJ2-6; TRBD1 matches 9 bases. The CDR3 runs 16 residues. The germline V gene has CDR1 LGHNT and CDR2 FRNRAP. The V gene end was trimmed by 1 base and the J gene end by 2 bases; junction bases not matched to a gene: 0.

J is TRBJ2-7 and V is TRBV10-3; D perhaps matches TRBD1 (6 bases). CDR3 length: 11 residues. Germline CDR1 is ENHRY and CDR2 is SYGVKD. Trimming cost V 5 bases and J 6 bases, with 8 bases left between them. CDR3 sequence reads: CAISSRGEQYF. In DNA, the CDR3 is TGTGCCATCAGTAGCAGGGGCGAGCAGTACTTC.

The V call is TRBV5-8, the J call TRBJ2-5; TRBD2 agrees at 14 bases. CDR3 length: 16 residues. Germline V gene sequence: CDR1 SGHTS, CDR2 YDEGEE. The trim removed 3 bases at V and 2 bases at J, leaving 3 bases unmatched. The CDR3 is CASSSGLAGVQETQYF. Here the CDR3 DNA reads TGTGCCAGCAGCTCGGGACTAGCGGGAGTTCAAGAGACCCAGTACTTC.

V and J are TRBV11-1 and TRBJ2-7; 7 bases line up with TRBD1. The CDR3 runs 15 residues. Germline CDR1 is SGHAT and CDR2 is FQDESV (reference sequence). Trimming took 3 bases from V and 2 from J; bases not matched to a gene: 7. Here the CDR3 DNA reads TGTGCCAGCAGCTTCGAGGGGGCCCTCCCCTACGAGCAGTACTTC. This codes for CASSFEGALPYEQYF.

The chain employs TRBV28 and TRBJ1-6, with 9 bases lining up with TRBD1. This CDR3 region has 15 residues. The J segment lost 5 bases and the V segment lost 7 bases, leaving 6 bases of the junction unmatched. Germline V gene lookup returns CDR1 MDHEN and CDR2 SYDVKM. The CDR3 spells CASNSGQGDNSPLHF. The CDR3 DNA is TGTGCCAGCAACTCGGGACAGGGCGATAATTCACCCCTCCACTTT.

This chain uses TRBV7-6 with TRBJ2-1; D is possibly TRBD2 (5 bases). V lost 4 bases and J lost 12, with 19 bases in between. Germline CDR1 and CDR2: SGHVS and FNYEAQ. This CDR3 region has 14 residues. The CDR3 DNA sequence: TGTGCCAGCAGCTCTAATGGACTCCCAGGTGGGCAGTTCTTC. This encodes CASSSNGLPGGQFF. Together with reference TRBV7-6 and TRBJ2-1, the CDR3 gives the full variable domain: GAGVSQSPRYKVTKRGQDVALRCDPISGHVSLYWYRQALGQGPEFLTYFNYEAQQDKSGLPNDRFSAERPEGSISTLTIQRTEQRDSAMYRCASSSNGLPGGQFFGPGTRLTVL.

The V call is TRBV11-2, the J call TRBJ2-2; D gene ambiguous. This CDR3 comprises 12 residues. V gave up 1 base and J gave up 6 bases, with 3 bases separating them. Germline loops: CDR1 SGHAT, CDR2 FQNNGV. CDR3 loop: CASSLGAGELFF. The DNA of the CDR3 is TGTGCCAGCAGCTTAGGGGCCGGGGAGCTGTTTTTT.

Comment on this clone: Distinct nucleotide sequences in the sample also encode this CDR3. The chain employs TRBV27 and TRBJ1-2; unclear D gene. The germline V and J ends were trimmed by 3 bases and 8 bases, with 4 bases remaining between them. Germline CDR1 and CDR2: MNHEY and SMNVEV (reference sequence). This CDR3 is 10 amino acids long. This chain's CDR3 is CASSLGGYTF. The CDR3 DNA reads as TGTGCCAGCAGTTTGGGGGGCTACACCTTC.